The TCR beta chain described here comes from a study of OX40 agonist ivuxolimab in advanced cancers. This clone was seen once. The table came from immunoSEQ multiplex PCR; TCRdb's copy has only in-frame clones and leaves some out. The table lists roughly 89,000 clones, approximately 90% of them singletons. Trimming pared 3 bases from V and 2 bases from J, leaving 10 bases between. Germline V CDR1 and CDR2: MNHEY, SMNVEV (reference sequence). The CDR3 consists of 15 residues. The specimen was CD4+ or CD8+ T cells sorted from blood, collected in a trial of the OX40 agonist ivuxolimab. This receptor was taken from an adult with an advanced solid tumor such as melanoma, head and neck, liver or kidney cancer. The chain is built from TRBV27 and TRBJ2-2; D possibly corresponds to TRBD2 (6 bases). The CDR3 coding sequence is TGTGCCAGCAGTTTTGCAGGGACTAACACCGGGGAGCTGTTTTTT. This codes for CASSFAGTNTGELFF.